The clone carrying this T cell receptor (beta chain) was counted once. The data stem from a study of patients and donors after allogeneic stem cell transplantation. V was trimmed by 6 bases and J by 3 bases, leaving 14 bases between them. The CDR3 covers 14 residues. Looked up from germline, CDR1 is LNHDA and CDR2 is SQIVND (reference sequence). TCRdb reprocessed the RT-PCR reads via MiXCR and lists one record per CDR3 protein. The table has about a million distinct CDR3 sequences, roughly 18% seen once; the top ten hold 5% to 6.5%. V usage is TRBV19 and J usage is TRBJ1-1; the D gene is possibly TRBD1 (6 bases). The sequence was collected from a human donor who was either an allogeneic HSCT recipient or a stem cell or donor lymphocyte infusion donor (not recorded which). It is not recorded whose cells these are; they may come from a transplant donor. Sequenced material: blood, either unsorted or a sorted T cell fraction (not recorded which). The CDR3 coding sequence is TGTGCCAGTAGATACGGTAGGGGGGACACTGAAGCTTTCTTT. It codes for CASRYGRGDTEAFF.